The next 20 T cell receptor beta chains were all read from a single sample in a study of blood T cell repertoires in COVID-19. Assay used: immunoSEQ multiplex PCR; TCRdb lists only in-frame clones, some missing. This table holds about 75,000 clones, 79% found once. The sequenced sample was peripheral blood. The receptors shown here come from a woman of 80 years or more with active or convalescent COVID-19.

This clone was seen only a few times. The chain joins TRBV25-1 to TRBJ2-7, with D perhaps matching TRBD1 (5 bases). V shed 4 bases and J shed 1 base, with 17 bases lying between them. Germline CDR1 and CDR2: MGHDK and SYGVNS. This CDR3 spans 16 amino acids. CDR3 coding DNA: TGTGCCAGCAGTGGTCCCGGACATCGTTGGTCCTACGAGCAGTACTTC. This translates into CASSGPGHRWSYEQYF.

This chain links TRBV29-1 with TRBJ2-3, with D tentatively TRBD1 (6 bases). This CDR3 has 16 amino acids. Per germline, CDR1 SQVTM and CDR2 ANQGSEA. Trimming shortened V by 4 bases and J by 2 bases, and 19 bases separated the two germline ends. In DNA form, the CDR3 reads TGCAGCGTTGTGGAGCGAGACAGGAGGTTCACAGATACGCAGTATTTT. As protein: CSVVERDRRFTDTQYF.

The chain couples TRBV20-1 to TRBJ2-7; D gene ambiguous. Germline-derived CDR1 and CDR2 are DFQATT and SNEGSKA (reference sequence). The CDR3 spans 11 residues. Trimming pared 3 bases from V and 5 bases from J, leaving 8 bases between. The CDR3 here is CSARRWNEQYF. The CDR3 DNA sequence: TGCAGTGCTAGGAGGTGGAACGAGCAGTACTTC.

CDR3 nucleotide sequence: TGTGCCAGTAGTATTTTTTACAGAGCTAACTATGGCTACACCTTC. This gives the protein CASSIFYRANYGYTF. The chain recombines TRBV19 with TRBJ1-2; D not resolved. CDR3 length equals 15 residues. V was trimmed by 3 bases and J by 0 bases, leaving 11 bases between them. Germline CDR1 is LNHDA and CDR2 is SQIVND (reference sequence).

The J gene is TRBJ2-3, the V gene TRBV10-1, with a possible D match to TRBD2 (6 bases). Germline-derived CDR1 and CDR2 are WNHNN and SYGVQD (reference sequence). The CDR3 totals 15 residues. Trimming removed 3 bases at V and 1 base at J, with 11 bases between. The CDR3 is CASSDPRDRTDTQYF. The DNA for the CDR3 is TGCGCCAGCAGTGACCCGCGGGACCGCACAGATACGCAGTATTTT.

The V and J genes are TRBV30 and TRBJ1-5; D unclear. This CDR3 spans 12 amino acids. Germline loops: CDR1 GTSNPN, CDR2 SVGIG (reference sequence). V lost 1 base and J lost 8, with 9 bases in between. Here the CDR3 DNA reads TGTGCCTGGAGTGAGCAGGCTGAGCCCCAGCATTTT. Residues: CAWSEQAEPQHF.

The rearrangement links TRBV11-2 to TRBJ2-5, with D possibly being TRBD1 (7 bases). The CDR3 spans 14 residues. V was pared by 6 bases and J by 8 bases, with 19 bases between. Looked up from germline, CDR1 is SGHAT and CDR2 is FQNNGV. In DNA form, the CDR3 reads TGTGCCAGCAGGGCGGGACAGACAAGGAAAACCCAGTACTTC. This encodes CASRAGQTRKTQYF.

The V and J genes are TRBV24-1 and TRBJ2-5, with D tentatively TRBD2 (7 bases). This CDR3 comprises 15 residues. Trimming pared 9 bases from V and 3 bases from J, leaving 19 bases between. The germline gives CDR1 KGHDR, CDR2 SFDVKD. CDR3 sequence reads: CATEGGAEGEETQYF. The CDR3 coding sequence is TGTGCCACCGAGGGGGGGGCGGAAGGGGAAGAGACCCAGTACTTC.

The chain is built from TRBV24-1 and TRBJ1-5; D ambiguous. The CDR3 is made up of 18 amino acids. The germline CDR1 and CDR2 sequences are KGHDR and SFDVKD. Trimming removed 0 bases from V and 2 bases from J, with 16 bases in between. The CDR3, as DNA: TGTGCCACCAGTGATTTGCAATTTACGGGTAATGGCAATCAGCCCCAGCATTTT. Its protein product is CATSDLQFTGNGNQPQHF.

This clone was seen a single time. This rearrangement joins TRBV27 to TRBJ2-1; 7 bases align to TRBD2. Germline values: CDR1 MNHEY, CDR2 SMNVEV (reference sequence). J lost 2 bases, V lost 4 bases, and 2 bases had no gene match. The CDR3 covers 14 residues. CDR3 protein: CASSSSGAYNEQFF. The CDR3 bases are TGTGCCAGCAGTTCAAGCGGGGCCTACAATGAGCAGTTCTTC.

The chain carries TRBV2 and TRBJ1-6, with TRBD1 matching 8 bases. The CDR3 covers 15 residues. Germline V lookup: CDR1 SNHLY, CDR2 FYNNEI. V gave up 5 bases and J gave up 9 bases; unmatched junction bases: 9. The CDR3 DNA reads TGTGCCAGCAGTCAGCGGACAGGGCGTGGTTCACCCCTCCACTTT. It translates to CASSQRTGRGSPLHF.

This chain uses TRBV18 with TRBJ1-5, with TRBD1 matching 7 bases. Germline assignment: CDR1 KGHSH and CDR2 LQKENI. The ends lost 1 base at V and 0 bases at J; junction bases unmatched: 9. This CDR3 has 18 residues. In nucleotides, the CDR3 is TGTGCCAGCTCACCACTAAGGACAGGAGTCTATAGCAATCAGCCCCAGCATTTT. Translated, it gives CASSPLRTGVYSNQPQHF.

This chain joins TRBV3-1 (or the pseudogene TRBV3-2) and TRBJ1-3; D might be TRBD1 (6 bases). The V gene lost 5 bases and the J gene lost 0 bases, with 11 bases spanning the gap. CDR1 and CDR2 from the germline V gene are LGHDT and YNNKEL (reference sequence). This CDR3 is built from 15 residues. CDR3 bases: TGTGCCAGCAGCTCTTCGGACAGCTCTGGAAACACCATATATTTT. Translating gives CASSSSDSSGNTIYF.

V usage is TRBV30 and J usage is TRBJ1-2, with 7 positions matching TRBD1. The V gene end was trimmed by 1 base and the J gene end by 4 bases; junction bases not matched to a gene: 6. In germline, CDR1 is GTSNPN, CDR2 SVGIG (reference sequence). The CDR3 loop spans 14 amino acids. CDR3 in amino acids: CAWSAPDRFYGYTF. The CDR3 DNA follows: TGTGCCTGGAGTGCCCCGGACAGGTTCTATGGCTACACCTTC.

The rearrangement uses TRBV3-1 (or the pseudogene TRBV3-2) and TRBJ2-1, with D tentatively TRBD2 (5 bases). Germline V CDR1 and CDR2: LGHDT, YNNKEL (reference sequence). The V and J ends lost 5 bases and 4 bases respectively, with 12 bases between them. The CDR3 is made up of 14 amino acids. The CDR3 nucleotides read TGTGCCAGCAGCTGGGCGGGTGGATACAATGAGCAGTTCTTC. Encoded protein: CASSWAGGYNEQFF.

V is TRBV11-3 and J is TRBJ2-5; the D gene is possibly TRBD1 (5 bases). CDR1 is SGHNT, CDR2 YENEEA, per germline. Trimming pared 4 bases from V and 3 bases from J, leaving 9 bases between. The CDR3 sequence is 13 residues long. CDR3 DNA sequence: TGTGCCAGCAGCTACGACAGAAAAGAGACCCAGTACTTC. Encoded protein: CASSYDRKETQYF.

The rearrangement joins TRBV11-2 to TRBJ2-7, with 9 bases identical to TRBD1. The V and J ends lost 8 bases and 2 bases, in that order; junction bases with no gene match: 7. The CDR3 extends over 14 amino acids. CDR1 SGHAT and CDR2 FQNNGV come from the germline V gene. CDR3 DNA: TGTGCCAGCCGTGTGACAGGGGGGACCTACGAGCAGTACTTC. It is translated as CASRVTGGTYEQYF.

V usage is TRBV10-3 and J usage is TRBJ2-3; 11 nucleotides match TRBD2. There are 16 residues in the CDR3. V lost 6 bases to trimming and J lost 4 bases; unmatched junction nucleotides: 9. Germline lookup yields CDR1 ENHRY and CDR2 SYGVKD. This chain's CDR3 is CAIRLGLAGGADTQYF. The CDR3 bases are TGTGCCATCAGGCTGGGGCTAGCGGGAGGTGCAGATACGCAGTATTTT.

This clone was found a few times. V and J are TRBV12-3 or TRBV12-4 and TRBJ1-1; D gene unclear. V lost 3 bases to trimming and J lost 1 base, with 6 bases between them. This CDR3 region has 13 residues. As DNA, the CDR3 is TGTGCCAGCAGTTTTCTCCCGAACACTGAAGCTTTCTTT. It is translated as CASSFLPNTEAFF.

This clone showed up just once. This chain uses TRBV6-2 or TRBV6-3 with TRBJ1-2, with D uncertain. The CDR3 has 13 amino acids. The germline CDR1 and CDR2 sequences are MNHEY and SVGEGT. The V end lost 4 bases, the J end lost 7 bases, and 13 bases lay between the germline ends. CDR3: CASSSGYRGGYTF. The CDR3 DNA follows: TGTGCCAGCAGTTCGGGTTACCGAGGTGGCTACACCTTC.